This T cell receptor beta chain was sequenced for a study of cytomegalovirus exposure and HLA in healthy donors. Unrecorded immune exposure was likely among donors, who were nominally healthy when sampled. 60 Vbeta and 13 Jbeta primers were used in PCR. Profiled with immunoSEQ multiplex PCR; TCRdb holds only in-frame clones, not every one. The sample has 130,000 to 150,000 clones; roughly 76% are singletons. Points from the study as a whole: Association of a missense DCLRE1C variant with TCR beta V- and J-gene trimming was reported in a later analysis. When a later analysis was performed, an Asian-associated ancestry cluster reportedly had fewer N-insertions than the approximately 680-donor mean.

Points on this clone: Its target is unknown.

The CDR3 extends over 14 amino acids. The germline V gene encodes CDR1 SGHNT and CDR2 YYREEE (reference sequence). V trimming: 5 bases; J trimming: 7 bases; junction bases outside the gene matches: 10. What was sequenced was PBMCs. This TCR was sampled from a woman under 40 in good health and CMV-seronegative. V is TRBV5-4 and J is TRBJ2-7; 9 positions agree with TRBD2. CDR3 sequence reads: CASSQGREGREQYF. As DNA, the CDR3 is TGTGCCAGCAGTCAAGGGCGGGAGGGTCGTGAGCAGTACTTC.